The clone carrying this T cell receptor beta chain appeared a single time. Its antigen is undetermined. Sequencing used immunoSEQ multiplex PCR; TCRdb keeps in-frame clones, though not all of them. Counted here are about 85,000 clones, over 90% occurring once; the ten biggest clones make up roughly 2.6%. The sample is drawn from a study of PD-1 blockade in classical Hodgkin lymphoma. Study at large: Treatment was intravenous nivolumab, 3 mg/kg every 2 weeks, until progression.

There are 13 residues in the CDR3. V lost 8 bases to trimming and J lost 0 bases; unmatched junction nucleotides: 3. CDR1 is MNHEY, CDR2 SMNVEV, per germline (reference sequence). Findings and caveats of the study: Patients newly diagnosed and complete responders had comparable baseline diversity. Newly diagnosed patients reportedly had lower baseline TCR diversity than healthy donors. What caused the repertoire differences, perhaps disease activity or prior therapy, remains undefined.

Every patient experienced relapse after autologous stem cell transplantation, and brentuximab vedotin exposure varied. This receptor was taken from a human donor with classical Hodgkin lymphoma. The source material was peripheral blood mononuclear cells (PBMCs), sampled before the second cycle of nivolumab. This chain joins TRBV27 and TRBJ2-7; 8 bases map to TRBD1. The CDR3 DNA is TGTGCCAGCGGGGACAGGAGCTCCTACGAGCAGTACTTC. The encoded protein is CASGDRSSYEQYF.